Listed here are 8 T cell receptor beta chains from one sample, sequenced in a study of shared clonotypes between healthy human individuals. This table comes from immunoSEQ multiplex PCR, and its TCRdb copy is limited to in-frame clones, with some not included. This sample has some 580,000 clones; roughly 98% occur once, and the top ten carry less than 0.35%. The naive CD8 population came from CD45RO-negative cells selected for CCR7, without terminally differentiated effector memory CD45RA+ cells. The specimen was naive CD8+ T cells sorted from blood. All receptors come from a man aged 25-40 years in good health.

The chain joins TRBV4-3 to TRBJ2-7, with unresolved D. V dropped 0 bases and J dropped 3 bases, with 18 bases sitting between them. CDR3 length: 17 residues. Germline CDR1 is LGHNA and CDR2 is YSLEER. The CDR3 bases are TGCGCCAGCAGCCAAGAGACTGCGACCCAGATTAGCTACGAGCAGTACTTC. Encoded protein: CASSQETATQISYEQYF.

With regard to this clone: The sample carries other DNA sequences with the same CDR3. The CDR3 sequence: CASSPGYEQYF. The CDR3 DNA sequence: TGTGCCAGCAGTCCGGGTTACGAGCAGTACTTC. The gene calls are TRBV27 and TRBJ2-7; D gene unclear. The CDR3 totals 11 residues. Trimming cost V 5 bases and J 4 bases, with 6 bases left between them. Germline V gene data show CDR1 as MNHEY and CDR2 as SMNVEV (reference sequence).

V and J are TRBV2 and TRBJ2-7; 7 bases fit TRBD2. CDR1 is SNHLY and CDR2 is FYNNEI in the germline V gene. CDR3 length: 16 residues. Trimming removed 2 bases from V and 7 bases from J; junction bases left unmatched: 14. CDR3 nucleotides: TGTGCCAGCAGTGAACCCCCTAGCGGCGAATCGGGGGAGCAGTACTTC. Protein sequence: CASSEPPSGESGEQYF.

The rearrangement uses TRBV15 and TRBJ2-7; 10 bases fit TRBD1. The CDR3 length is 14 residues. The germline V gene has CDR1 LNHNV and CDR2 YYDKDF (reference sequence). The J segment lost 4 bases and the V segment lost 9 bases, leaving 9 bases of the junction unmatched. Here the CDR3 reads CATGTGTGEYEQYF. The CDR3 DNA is TGTGCCACGGGGACCGGGACAGGGGAATACGAGCAGTACTTC. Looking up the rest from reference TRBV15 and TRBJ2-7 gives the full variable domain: DAMVIQNPRYQVTQFGKPVTLSCSQTLNHNVMYWYQQKSSQAPKLLFHYYDKDFNNEADTPDNFQSRRPNTSFCFLDIRSPGLGDTAMYLCATGTGTGEYEQYFGPGTRLTVT.

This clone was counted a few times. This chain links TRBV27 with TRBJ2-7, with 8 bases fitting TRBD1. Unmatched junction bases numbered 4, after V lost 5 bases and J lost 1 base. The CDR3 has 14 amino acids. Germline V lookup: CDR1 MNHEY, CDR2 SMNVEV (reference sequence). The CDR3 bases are TGTGCCAGCAGTCTAACAGGGGGATCCTACGAGCAGTACTTC. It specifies CASSLTGGSYEQYF.

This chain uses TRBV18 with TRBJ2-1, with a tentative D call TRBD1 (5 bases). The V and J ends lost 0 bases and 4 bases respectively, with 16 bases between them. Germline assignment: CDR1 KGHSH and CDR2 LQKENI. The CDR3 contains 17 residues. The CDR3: CASSPPSGFQRYNEQFF. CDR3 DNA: TGTGCCAGCTCACCACCGTCAGGGTTCCAAAGATACAATGAGCAGTTCTTC.

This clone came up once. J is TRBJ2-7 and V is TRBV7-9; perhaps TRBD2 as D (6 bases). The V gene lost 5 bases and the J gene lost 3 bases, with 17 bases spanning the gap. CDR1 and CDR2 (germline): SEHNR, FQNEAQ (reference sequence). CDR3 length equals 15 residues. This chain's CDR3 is CASSGTPAGGYEQYF. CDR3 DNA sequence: TGTGCCAGCAGCGGAACCCCAGCCGGGGGCTACGAGCAGTACTTC.

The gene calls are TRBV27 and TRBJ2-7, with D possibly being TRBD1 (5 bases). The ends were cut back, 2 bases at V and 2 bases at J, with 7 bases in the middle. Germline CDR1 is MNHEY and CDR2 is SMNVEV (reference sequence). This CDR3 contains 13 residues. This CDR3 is CASSLQDTYEQYF. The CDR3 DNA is TGTGCCAGCAGTTTACAGGACACCTACGAGCAGTACTTC.